One and the same sample provided the 17 T cell receptor beta chains below, sequenced in a study of Ad26.COV2.S vaccination and SARS-CoV-2 variants. Generated by immunoSEQ multiplex PCR, the TCRdb table keeps only in-frame clones and is missing some. The sample has about 350,000 clones, less than 90% seen once. Specified treatment: around 19 received Ad26.COV2.S at low or high dose, single or two shots; five or six received placebo; per-sample allocation not given. Vaccine and placebo recipients were sampled on day 63 after the first injection. The specimen was peripheral blood, collected in a trial of Ad26.COV2.S vaccine versus placebo. The receptors stem from a person aged 18-60 years who received the Ad26.COV2.S COVID-19 vaccine or a placebo.

This rearrangement joins TRBV5-8 to TRBJ2-7; 7 bases agree with TRBD1. The germline CDR1 and CDR2 sequences are SGHTS and YDEGEE. The CDR3 loop spans 11 amino acids. The ends lost 3 bases at V and 12 bases at J; junction bases unmatched: 6. This CDR3 is CASSYDRARYF. In DNA form, the CDR3 reads TGTGCCAGCAGCTATGACAGGGCGAGGTACTTC.

This clone was found once. The V gene is TRBV27, the J gene TRBJ2-7; D is undetermined. The V gene's germline CDR1 is MNHEY and CDR2 SMNVEV (reference sequence). CDR3 length: 11 amino acids. Trimming pared 6 bases from V and 5 bases from J, leaving 8 bases between. The chain's CDR3 is CASSLRDEQYF. DNA for the CDR3: TGTGCCAGCAGCCTTCGGGACGAGCAGTACTTC.

This sequence joins TRBV6-1 and TRBJ2-7; D is uncertain. This CDR3 is 14 amino acids long. Trimming removed 1 base at V and 12 bases at J, with 19 bases between. Germline V lookup: CDR1 MNHNS, CDR2 SASEGT. The CDR3 is CASSEELGFASLYF. DNA of the CDR3: TGTGCCAGCAGTGAAGAGTTGGGTTTCGCTAGTTTGTACTTC.

The J gene is TRBJ2-5, the V gene TRBV20-1, with 7 nucleotides matching TRBD2. From germline, CDR1 is DFQATT and CDR2 SNEGSKA (reference sequence). The CDR3 consists of 15 residues. V lost 3 bases, J lost 1 base, and 8 bases stayed unmatched. The CDR3 DNA reads TGCAGTGCTAGTTTAAGCGGGGCTTCCCAAGAGACCCAGTACTTC. This encodes CSASLSGASQETQYF.

The table lists this clone with a count of one. The sample holds other DNA sequences that translate to the same CDR3. The genes are TRBV7-3 and TRBJ1-1; TRBD1 matches 9 bases. Germline V lookup: CDR1 SGHTA, CDR2 FQGTGA. The CDR3 runs to 14 residues. V lost 5 bases, J lost 4 bases, and 5 bases stayed unmatched. The CDR3 nucleotides are TGTGCCAGCAGCCTACAGGGGGCTGGCACTGAAGCTTTCTTT. Its translation: CASSLQGAGTEAFF.

The chain uses TRBV10-3 and TRBJ1-2; tentatively, D is TRBD1 (5 bases). The germline CDR1 and CDR2 sequences are ENHRY and SYGVKD. V was pared by 6 bases and J by 7 bases, with 15 bases between. The CDR3 runs to 13 residues. The CDR3 DNA is TGTGCCATCAGCCCGGGGGGGATGGGTGGCTACACCTTC. Its translation is CAISPGGMGGYTF.

The V gene is TRBV5-1, the J gene TRBJ1-5, with D hard to call. V was shortened by 0 bases and J by 3 bases, with 13 bases between the two germline ends. CDR3 length equals 16 residues. Germline CDR1 and CDR2: SGHRS and YFSETQ. The CDR3 DNA sequence: TGCGCCAGCAGCTTGGGAGCAGGCGGGCCCAATCAGCCCCAGCATTTT. Its protein product is CASSLGAGGPNQPQHF.

The genes are TRBV10-3 and TRBJ2-1; D may be TRBD1 or TRBD2 (5 bases each). V lost 6 bases and J lost 4, with 7 bases in between. Germline values: CDR1 ENHRY, CDR2 SYGVKD. The length of the CDR3 is 12 residues. The CDR3 sequence: CAIRGDYNEQFF. CDR3 sequence (DNA): TGTGCCATCAGGGGGGATTACAATGAGCAGTTCTTC.

This clone was observed a few times. The chain is built from TRBV5-1 and TRBJ1-2, with TRBD1 matching over 7 bases. This CDR3 is built from 15 residues. From germline, CDR1 is SGHRS and CDR2 YFSETQ. The ends lost 1 base at V and 7 bases at J; junction bases unmatched: 10. The CDR3: CASSLSSPGGGGYTF. The CDR3 bases are TGCGCCAGCAGCTTGAGCTCCCCAGGGGGTGGTGGCTACACCTTC.

The V and J genes are TRBV7-3 and TRBJ2-3; D remains unclear. CDR3 size: 15 residues. Trimming removed 5 bases at V and 3 bases at J, with 15 bases between. CDR1 SGHTA and CDR2 FQGTGA come from the germline V gene. CDR3 amino acids: CASSQSRVRTDTQYF. CDR3 sequence (DNA): TGTGCCAGCAGCCAGTCACGAGTCAGGACAGATACGCAGTATTTT.

The V gene is TRBV12-3 or TRBV12-4, the J gene TRBJ1-1; D remains ambiguous. The germline V and J ends were trimmed by 3 bases and 1 base, with 3 bases remaining between them. The CDR3 has 12 amino acids. The CDR3 spells CASSFGNTEAFF. The CDR3 bases are TGTGCCAGCAGTTTCGGGAACACTGAAGCTTTCTTT.

This clone showed up just once. The rearrangement joins TRBV3-1 (or the pseudogene TRBV3-2) to TRBJ1-4; D is uncertain. The V gene lost 0 bases and the J gene lost 4 bases, with 9 bases spanning the gap. This CDR3 is 15 amino acids long. CDR1 and CDR2 from the germline V gene are LGHDT and YNNKEL (reference sequence). As DNA, the CDR3 is TGTGCCAGCAGCCAAGACACAGCGCGTAATGAAAAACTGTTTTTT. It yields the protein CASSQDTARNEKLFF.

The chain has TRBV6-4 and TRBJ2-2; D is unresolved. This CDR3 spans 14 amino acids. Deletions cut 4 bases from V and 3 bases from J, with 9 bases between. Germline loops: CDR1 MRHNA, CDR2 SNTAGT. The CDR3 is CASSVAVYTGELFF. In DNA, the CDR3 is TGTGCCAGCAGTGTTGCAGTTTACACCGGGGAGCTGTTTTTT.

Written as DNA, the CDR3 is TGTGCCAGCAGGCTCGATGGTGGGGCGAAGGAGACCCAGTACTTC. This gives the protein CASRLDGGAKETQYF. The chain is built from TRBV6-5 and TRBJ2-5, with a tentative D call TRBD1 (5 bases). The germline V gene encodes CDR1 MNHEY and CDR2 SVGAGI. The CDR3 is made up of 15 amino acids. The V end was cut by 6 bases, the J end by 5 bases, with 19 bases between.

This chain links TRBV25-1 with TRBJ2-2; 11 bases align to TRBD1. Per the germline V gene, CDR1 is MGHDK and CDR2 is SYGVNS. The CDR3 totals 18 residues. The ends lost 1 base at V and 2 bases at J; junction bases unmatched: 6. Here the CDR3 reads CASSEWDRGSGNTGELFF. The CDR3 DNA is TGTGCCAGCAGTGAATGGGACAGGGGGTCAGGAAACACCGGGGAGCTGTTTTTT.

The V gene is TRBV7-6, the J gene TRBJ1-6; 7 bases are shared with TRBD1. This CDR3 has 13 residues. The junction had 3 bases not matched to a gene; V was cut back by 5 bases and J by 8 bases. The germline CDR1 and CDR2 sequences are SGHVS and FNYEAQ. The chain's CDR3 is CASSAGTDSPLHF. DNA of the CDR3: TGTGCCAGCAGCGCCGGGACAGATTCACCCCTCCACTTT.

The chain combines TRBV30 with TRBJ2-2; 9 bases fit TRBD1. From germline, CDR1 is GTSNPN and CDR2 SVGIG (reference sequence). The J segment lost 7 bases and the V segment lost 0 bases, leaving 3 bases of the junction unmatched. The CDR3 runs to 14 residues. This CDR3 reads CAWSVGTGIGELFF. For the CDR3, the DNA is TGTGCCTGGAGTGTAGGGACAGGGATCGGGGAGCTGTTTTTT.